This T cell receptor beta chain is drawn from a study of shared clonotypes between healthy human individuals. Recent vaccinations or acute infections were absent in the healthy HIV-negative adult donors. Of note for this clone: Its antigen is currently unknown.

V gave up 4 bases and J gave up 3 bases; unmatched junction bases: 4. The germline gives CDR1 LNHDA, CDR2 SQIVND (reference sequence). The CDR3 has 15 residues. Once extracted for a subset, genomic DNA was divided evenly among several immunoSEQ plates. This table comes from immunoSEQ multiplex PCR, and its TCRdb copy is limited to in-frame clones, with some not included. Found here are some 2.1 million clones, 90% to 95% of them singletons; the top ten hold 0.13%. General study findings and limits: Blood alone was sampled, and tissue repertoires likely differ. Generally, naive subsets (rather than memory subsets) showed larger estimated richness.

This receptor was obtained from a young man in good health. The chain employs TRBV19 and TRBJ2-2, with TRBD1 matching 8 bases. The source material was naive CD4+ T cells sorted from blood. Subset in this sample: CD45RA+ positively selected. CDR3 coding DNA: TGTGCCAGTAGTAACCCAGGGGGCTACACCGGGGAGCTGTTTTTT. This translates into CASSNPGGYTGELFF.